Listed below are T cell receptor beta chains from one sample, sequenced in a study of cytomegalovirus exposure and HLA in healthy donors. Clones were read by immunoSEQ multiplex PCR, and TCRdb kept only the in-frame ones, dropping some. The table records about 220,000 clones, almost 80% of them present only once. Sequencing was performed on PBMCs. All receptors derive from a male donor in good health and CMV-seronegative. Each CDR3 is given with its conserved first and last residue. D genes are given only for firm matches. Not all rows give a size; the values are once, few, many and, for expanded clones, a class.

d_call	v_call	j_call	clone_size	cdr3_nt	cdr3_aa
TRBD2	TRBV7-9	TRBJ2-1	NA	TGTGCCAGCAGCTTAGCTTCTAGCGGGAGTATTTACAATGAGCAGTTCTTC	CASSLASSGSIYNEQFF
NA	TRBV6-1	TRBJ1-1	NA	TGTGCCAGCAGTTTAGAAAGGAACACTGAAGCTTTCTTT	CASSLERNTEAFF
NA	TRBV6-1	TRBJ2-1	NA	TGTGCCAGCATAGCAAGGAGGGGAACCTACAATGAGCAGTTCTTC	CASIARRGTYNEQFF
TRBD1	TRBV6-1	TRBJ1-2	NA	TGTGCCAGCAGTGAAGGGACAGGGGTCTATGGCTACACCTTC	CASSEGTGVYGYTF
TRBD1	TRBV27	TRBJ2-1	NA	TGTGCCAGCAGTTGGGCTTTGACAGGGGAAAACAATGAGCAGTTCTTC	CASSWALTGENNEQFF
NA	TRBV5-1	TRBJ1-5	NA	TGCGCCAGCAGCTTGGGGGGCCAGTACCCCAATCAGCCCCAGCATTTT	CASSLGGQYPNQPQHF
TRBD1	TRBV5-1	TRBJ2-2	few	TGCGCCAGCAGCTTATTACAGGGGCCAACAGGCGGGGAGCTGTTTTTT	CASSLLQGPTGGELFF
NA	TRBV4-1	TRBJ1-5	NA	TGCGCCAGCAGCTGGGGGGGGAATCAGCCCCAGCATTTT	CASSWGGNQPQHF
NA	TRBV11-2	TRBJ1-1	NA	TGTGCCAGCAGCTTAGATCTAGGGGTGAACACTGAAGCTTTCTTT	CASSLDLGVNTEAFF
TRBD1	TRBV19	TRBJ2-7	NA	TGTGCCAGTAGTACCTTCCGGGACAGGGGAGTAGACGAGCAGTACTTC	CASSTFRDRGVDEQYF
NA	TRBV14	TRBJ1-2	NA	TGTGCCAGCAGCCAAGGCCTAAGCTATGGCTACACCTTC	CASSQGLSYGYTF
TRBD1	TRBV28	TRBJ1-5	NA	TGTGCCAGCACTAAGACAGGGGGCGCAGGTCAGCCCCAGCATTTT	CASTKTGGAGQPQHF
TRBD1	TRBV7-9	TRBJ1-5	NA	TGTGCCAGCAGCTTAGGAGGGACAGGGGGCAGGCTAAGTCAGCCCCAGCATTTT	CASSLGGTGGRLSQPQHF
TRBD2	TRBV28	TRBJ2-3	NA	TGTGCCAGCAGCCCCGGGACTACCATGAATACGCAGTATTTT	CASSPGTTMNTQYF
TRBD1	TRBV4-2	TRBJ1-4	NA	TGTGCCAGCAGCCAAGATGGGACAGGGGGCTATAATGAAAAACTGTTTTTT	CASSQDGTGGYNEKLFF
TRBD2	TRBV19	TRBJ2-1	NA	TGTGCCAGTAGCATAGCGGGGGGTGAGCAGTTCTTC	CASSIAGGEQFF
TRBD1	TRBV7-9	TRBJ2-7	few	TGTTCCAGCAGCTTAGAGGGGACAGGGGCGATTGGGTACGAGCAGTACTTC	CSSSLEGTGAIGYEQYF
NA	TRBV28	TRBJ2-3	few	TGTGCCAGCAGTCGCGCAGATACGCAGTATTTT	CASSRADTQYF
NA	TRBV5-1	TRBJ2-7	NA	TGCGCCAGCAAGGACATTATCTCCTACGAGCAGTACTTC	CASKDIISYEQYF
NA	TRBV5-6	TRBJ2-7	NA	TGTGCCAGCAGCTTGGGAGGATACGAGCAGTACTTC	CASSLGGYEQYF
NA	TRBV6-5	TRBJ1-5	NA	TGTGCCAGCAGTTACGGGCCAGGGTGGAATCAGCCCCAGCATTTT	CASSYGPGWNQPQHF
TRBD2	TRBV30	TRBJ2-2	NA	TGTGCCTGGAGTTTGCGGGGGGGCGGCGGGGAGCTGTTTTTT	CAWSLRGGGGELFF
TRBD1	TRBV6-1	TRBJ2-3	NA	TGTGCCAGCGAGGGACAGGGGGCCCACACAGATACGCAGTATTTT	CASEGQGAHTDTQYF
TRBD2	TRBV6-6	TRBJ2-5	NA	TGTGCCAGCAGTTACGGTGGGACTAGCGGACAAGAGACCCAGTACTTC	CASSYGGTSGQETQYF
NA	TRBV6-6	TRBJ1-2	NA	TGTGCCAGCAGTTACTCGACCTCAGGGATCTATGGCTACACCTTC	CASSYSTSGIYGYTF
NA	TRBV7-9	TRBJ2-7	NA	TGTGCCAGCAGTCCGGGACAATACTACGAGCAGTACTTC	CASSPGQYYEQYF
NA	TRBV4-3	TRBJ1-2	NA	TGCGCCAGCAGCCACGTGGATTCAGGGTCTGGCTACACCTTC	CASSHVDSGSGYTF
NA	TRBV5-4	TRBJ2-5	NA	TGTGCCAGTAGCTCGTGGGGGGATGAGACCCAGTACTTC	CASSSWGDETQYF
TRBD1	TRBV7-9	TRBJ1-1	NA	TGTGCCAGCAGCCTCCAATTGACAGGGGTGGACACTGAAGCTTTCTTT	CASSLQLTGVDTEAFF
NA	TRBV9	TRBJ1-3	once	TGTGCCAGCAGCGCCCTGGGGAGCTCTGGAAACACCATATATTTT	CASSALGSSGNTIYF
NA	TRBV6-1	TRBJ1-5	NA	TGTGCCAGCGGACAGCCCCTGGGGCCCCAGCATTTT	CASGQPLGPQHF
TRBD1	TRBV30	TRBJ1-2	NA	TGTGCCTGGAGAGGACAGGGGGCGTACTATGGCTACACCTTC	CAWRGQGAYYGYTF
NA	TRBV29-1	TRBJ2-7	NA	TGCAGCGTTGAAGACAGGGTCTCCTACGAGCAGTACTTC	CSVEDRVSYEQYF
TRBD1	TRBV28	TRBJ1-4	NA	TGTGCCAGCTATCCGGGACAGAGATATGAAAAACTGTTTTTT	CASYPGQRYEKLFF
NA	TRBV11-2	TRBJ2-2	few	TGTGCCAGCAGCTCGGGAGGCGGGGGCACTAGAAACACCGGGGAGCTGTTTTTT	CASSSGGGGTRNTGELFF
TRBD1	TRBV4-3	TRBJ1-2	few	TGCGCCAGCAGCCATCAGGGGGGCGGCTATGGCTACACCTTC	CASSHQGGGYGYTF
NA	TRBV21-1	TRBJ2-7	once	TGTGCCAGCAGCCCGCGGTGTGGTAGCGGGAGTTCCTACGAGCAGTACTTC	CASSPRCGSGSSYEQYF
NA	TRBV28	TRBJ1-2	NA	TGTGCCAGCAGTTCCCCCTCCGCCGAGGTCTATGGCTACACCTTC	CASSSPSAEVYGYTF
NA	TRBV7-2	TRBJ1-5	NA	TGTGCCAGCAGCCCACACAATCAGCCCCAGCATTTT	CASSPHNQPQHF